This T cell receptor beta chain came from a study of regulatory T cells in long-lasting Graves disease. Relying on iRepertoire HTBI primers and Arm-PCR of CDR3 regions, the team built TCR beta libraries. In TCRdb, the multiplex PCR reads were re-called with MiXCR into one record per CDR3 protein. The sample includes a few hundred thousand distinct CDR3 sequences, over 15% seen only once; the top ten take around 27%. CDR1 is SGHTA and CDR2 is FQGNSA in the germline V gene. Losses at the gene ends were 5 bases for V and 0 bases for J; bases not matched to a gene: 12. The CDR3 is made up of 17 amino acids. This clonotype appeared many times. Its specificity is not known. Study conclusions and caveats: There was favoring of TRBV28, TRBJ1-2 and TRBJ2-5 in persistent disease. No thyroid tissue was studied; the work used peripheral blood only.

Time point: newly diagnosed GD, antithyroid drugs for less than 3 months. From RNA extracted from PBMCs, the TCR library was made. The same specimen was also included in a second study, on T cells in Graves' hyperthyroidism and ophthalmopathy. That source reports: The HTBI primer set drove a first-round RT-PCR of the TCR CDR3. Expanded thyroid clonotypes (above 0.001) were mostly also found in blood.

The receptor was isolated from a middle-aged man with Graves disease. Specimen: peripheral blood mononuclear cells (PBMCs), collected at new diagnosis, from a patient treated with antithyroid drugs. The rearrangement uses TRBV7-2 and TRBJ2-7; 8 nucleotides align to TRBD1. The CDR3 coding sequence is TGTGCCAGCAGCCCTCAAAAGAAGGACAGGGACTCCTACGAGCAGTACTTC. It encodes CASSPQKKDRDSYEQYF.